This is a list of T cell receptor beta chains from one sample in a study of siplizumab effects on memory and regulatory T cells. Assay: immunoSEQ multiplex PCR; the TCRdb copy retains only in-frame clones and omits some. The sample consists of roughly 110,000 clones, approximately 92% of them appearing once. The sample consisted of non-Treg CD4+ T cells sorted from blood. The receptors originated from a human donor in good health. Each CDR3 is given with its conserved first and last residue. A D gene is named only where the DNA matches it firmly. Rows may omit the clone size; those that give it use once, few, many or a size class.

>TRBJ1-1|TRBV5-4|NA|NA
TGTGCCAGCAGCCCCTCGGGGGGGCCCCGGGCTGAAGCTTTCTTT
CASSPSGGPRAEAFF
>TRBJ2-3|TRBV7-2|once|TRBD2
TGTGCCAGCAGCCTCATGACTAGCGGGACCGCGTGGGGGCAGTATTTT
CASSLMTSGTAWGQYF
>TRBJ2-5|TRBV30|NA|NA
TGTGCCTGGAGTGTCGTTGGGGGGACAAAAACCCAGTACTTC
CAWSVVGGTKTQYF
>TRBJ2-1|TRBV7-6|NA|NA
TGTGCCAGCAGCCAAGGAGGGCATGAGCAGTTCTTC
CASSQGGHEQFF
>TRBJ2-3|TRBV2|NA|NA
TGTGCCAGCTACACTCGTACCACAGATACGCAGTATTTT
CASYTRTTDTQYF
>TRBJ1-2|TRBV6-1|NA|TRBD1
TGTGCCAGCAATGAAACCCCCGGTGGTACGGGACAGGGCTATGGCTACACCTTC
CASNETPGGTGQGYGYTF
>TRBJ2-1|TRBV21-1|NA|NA
TGTGCCAGCAGAGGGGTTAGCTCCTACAATGAGCAGTTCTTC
CASRGVSSYNEQFF
>TRBJ1-5|TRBV9|NA|NA
TGTGCCAGCAGCGCGACAGACAGGAATCAGCCCCAGCATTTT
CASSATDRNQPQHF
>TRBJ1-1|TRBV6-6|NA|NA
TGTGCCAGCAGTTACCCTGCCCTAGCAAACACTGAAGCTTTCTTT
CASSYPALANTEAFF
>TRBJ2-5|TRBV30|NA|TRBD1
TGTGCCTTCCACAGGGGCCTCCAAGAGACCCAGTACTTC
CAFHRGLQETQYF
>TRBJ1-2|TRBV6-1|NA|TRBD1
TGTGCCAGCAGTGTGACCAGGGGGCGGGTAGGTTTCGGCTACACCTTC
CASSVTRGRVGFGYTF
>TRBJ2-3|TRBV5-5|NA|TRBD2
TGTGCCAGCAGCCCGGGCGGGATTAGCGGGGGTACAGATACGCAGTATTTT
CASSPGGISGGTDTQYF
>TRBJ1-3|TRBV6-4|NA|NA
TGTGCCAGCAGTGAACTTCGGCAGCTAAACTCTGGAAACACCATATATTTT
CASSELRQLNSGNTIYF
>TRBJ1-1|TRBV6-6|NA|NA
TGTGCCAGCAGCTCAAGAGACGAAGCTTTCTTT
CASSSRDEAFF
>TRBJ2-7|TRBV6-5|NA|NA
TGTGCCAGCAGTTACGGCGGCGGTTCCTACGAGCAGTACTTC
CASSYGGGSYEQYF
>TRBJ2-3|TRBV6-6|NA|NA
TGTGCCAGCACCTGGAGGGGCTACGACCCGTATACGCAGTATTTT
CASTWRGYDPYTQYF
>TRBJ2-5|TRBV10-3|NA|TRBD1
TGTGCCATCAGTGAGTCGACAGGGGGAGAGACCCAGTACTTC
CAISESTGGETQYF
>TRBJ1-3|TRBV21-1|NA|NA
TGTGCCAGCAGCAAAGCGGTTACGGGGGCTTCTGGAAACACCATATATTTT
CASSKAVTGASGNTIYF
>TRBJ2-1|TRBV4-2|NA|TRBD1
TGTGCCAGCAGCCGTGACAGGGCGAATGAGCAGTTCTTC
CASSRDRANEQFF
>TRBJ2-2|TRBV14|NA|NA
TGTGCCAGCAGCCAAGATCGGGGACATAACACCGGGGAGCTGTTTTTT
CASSQDRGHNTGELFF
>TRBJ2-7|TRBV7-2|NA|TRBD2
TGTGCCAGCAGCTTTCATAGCGGGGACGAGCAGTACTTC
CASSFHSGDEQYF
>TRBJ2-5|TRBV7-9|once|NA
TGTGCCAGCAGCTTAGCGGGGCTGGGGGAGACCCAGTACTTC
CASSLAGLGETQYF
>TRBJ1-1|TRBV2|once|NA
TGTGCCAGCAGTGCCGAGGAAGGCACTGAAGCTTTCTTT
CASSAEEGTEAFF
>TRBJ2-1|TRBV6-4|NA|NA
TGTGCCAGCAGTGAAGAGGATACCCCTTACAATGAGCAGTTCTTC
CASSEEDTPYNEQFF
>TRBJ1-4|TRBV2|NA|NA
TGTGCCAGCGTCCTACAGGGACCTAATGAAAAACTGTTTTTT
CASVLQGPNEKLFF
>TRBJ1-5|TRBV6-6|NA|NA
TGTGCCAGTTCGGGGGGTTTCGGCAATCAGCCCCAGCATTTT
CASSGGFGNQPQHF
>TRBJ2-1|TRBV10-3|NA|TRBD2
TGTGCCATCAGTGAGCGGGGGGGCCTAAATGAGCAGTTCTTC
CAISERGGLNEQFF
>TRBJ1-1|TRBV5-6|NA|NA
TGTGCCAGCAGCTTCTCAGTGGGGGCCCCCACTGAAGCTTTCTTT
CASSFSVGAPTEAFF
>TRBJ2-3|TRBV21-1|NA|NA
TGTGCCAGCACCTCCTCAAGGGGCGCGGGTTCCGGTACGCAGTATTTT
CASTSSRGAGSGTQYF
>TRBJ2-7|TRBV21-1|NA|NA
TGTGCCAGAGCCCCCCGTGGGACCGCCTACGAGCAGTACTTC
CARAPRGTAYEQYF
>TRBJ2-7|TRBV7-3|NA|TRBD1
TGTGCCAGCAGCTTAATGGGGACAGGGGGCAACGAGCAGTACTTC
CASSLMGTGGNEQYF
>TRBJ1-6|TRBV4-3|few|NA
TGCGCCAGCAGCCAAGATAGGTTGGTAAATTCACCCCTCCACTTT
CASSQDRLVNSPLHF
>TRBJ1-1|TRBV2|NA|NA
TGTGCCAGCAGCCGACAGCGGGAGGGAACTGAAGCTTTCTTT
CASSRQREGTEAFF
>TRBJ2-7|TRBV2|NA|NA
TGTGCCAGCAGAGAAAGAGACCTCGGGTCCTACGAGCAGTACTTC
CASRERDLGSYEQYF
>TRBJ1-1|TRBV4-3|NA|NA
TGCGCCAGCAGCCAAGCGACACGACCGCGGTGGGCTTTCTTT
CASSQATRPRWAFF
>TRBJ2-1|TRBV5-4|NA|NA
TGTGCCAGCATCCAATTCCCGAGCTCCTACAATGAGCAGTTCTTC
CASIQFPSSYNEQFF
>TRBJ2-2|TRBV6-1|NA|TRBD1
TGTGCCAGCAGTGATCCGACCAGGGGGCCCACCGGGGAGCTGTTTTTT
CASSDPTRGPTGELFF
>TRBJ2-4|TRBV2|once|TRBD2
TGTGCCAGCAGTGACAGCGGGGGACTCAAAAACATTCAGTACTTC
CASSDSGGLKNIQYF
>TRBJ2-1|TRBV7-7|NA|TRBD2
TGTGCCAGCAGCTTAGGCGGGACTAGGGGAGAGCAGTTCTTC
CASSLGGTRGEQFF
>TRBJ1-1|TRBV18|NA|TRBD1
TGTGCCAGCTCACCCCAAGGGACAGGAGCAAACACTGAAGCTTTCTTT
CASSPQGTGANTEAFF
>TRBJ2-1|TRBV20-1|NA|NA
TGCAGTGCTAGAGGGAACAGTGAGCAGTTCTTC
CSARGNSEQFF
>TRBJ1-6|TRBV19|NA|NA
TGTGCCAGTAGTATAGACAGCCCCAGCTCCTATAATTCACCCCTCCACTTT
CASSIDSPSSYNSPLHF
>TRBJ2-2|TRBV27|NA|NA
TGTGCCAGCAGTTATAACACCGGGGAGCTGTTTTTT
CASSYNTGELFF
>TRBJ2-5|TRBV14|NA|NA
TGTGCCAGCAGCCAAGGGTTTGCAGGCCTCCTAGAGACCCAGTACTTC
CASSQGFAGLLETQYF
>TRBJ1-2|TRBV28|once|NA
TGTGCCAGCAGTTTGCGGGGGCGCAGCTACACCTTC
CASSLRGRSYTF
>TRBJ1-2|TRBV7-2|NA|NA
TGTGCCAGCAGCTTAATTGCAGCAGGGACGGCGGTACGTGGCTACACCTTC
CASSLIAAGTAVRGYTF
>TRBJ1-1|TRBV12-5|NA|NA
TGTGCTAGTGGCTCTACCAGAGGCTCCGGGGGGAACACTGAAGCTTTCTTT
CASGSTRGSGGNTEAFF
>TRBJ2-5|TRBV25-1|NA|TRBD2
TGTGCCAGCAGTGAATCCCGGCCAGCGGGGGGCCCTCAAGAGACCCAGTACTTC
CASSESRPAGGPQETQYF
>TRBJ1-6|TRBV7-9|NA|NA
TGTGCCAGCAGCTTGGGTAATTCACCCCTCCACTTT
CASSLGNSPLHF
>TRBJ2-7|TRBV4-2|NA|TRBD1
TGTGCCAGCAGCCAAGAAATACCCCACGGGACAGACTATAACGAGCAGTACTTC
CASSQEIPHGTDYNEQYF
>TRBJ1-2|TRBV11-2|NA|TRBD1
TGTGCCAGCAGCCCCAAAGACAGGGACTATGGCTACACCTTC
CASSPKDRDYGYTF
>TRBJ1-5|TRBV20-1|NA|NA
TGCAGTGCCCGGGACAAGCCCCAGCATTTT
CSARDKPQHF
>TRBJ2-5|TRBV11-1|NA|NA
TGTGCCAGCAGCTTGGGGCAGGTAGAGACCCAGTACTTC
CASSLGQVETQYF
>TRBJ1-1|TRBV5-1|NA|NA
TGCGCCAGCAGCTTGGGGGCAGGTACGGTGAACACTGAAGCTTTCTTT
CASSLGAGTVNTEAFF
>TRBJ2-1|TRBV5-1|once|TRBD1
TGCGCCAGCAGCAACGCTCCAGGGACAGGGGGCAATGAGCAGTTCTTC
CASSNAPGTGGNEQFF
>TRBJ2-1|TRBV10-3|NA|NA
TGTGCCATCAGTGAGCGCGGCAATGAGCAGTTCTTC
CAISERGNEQFF